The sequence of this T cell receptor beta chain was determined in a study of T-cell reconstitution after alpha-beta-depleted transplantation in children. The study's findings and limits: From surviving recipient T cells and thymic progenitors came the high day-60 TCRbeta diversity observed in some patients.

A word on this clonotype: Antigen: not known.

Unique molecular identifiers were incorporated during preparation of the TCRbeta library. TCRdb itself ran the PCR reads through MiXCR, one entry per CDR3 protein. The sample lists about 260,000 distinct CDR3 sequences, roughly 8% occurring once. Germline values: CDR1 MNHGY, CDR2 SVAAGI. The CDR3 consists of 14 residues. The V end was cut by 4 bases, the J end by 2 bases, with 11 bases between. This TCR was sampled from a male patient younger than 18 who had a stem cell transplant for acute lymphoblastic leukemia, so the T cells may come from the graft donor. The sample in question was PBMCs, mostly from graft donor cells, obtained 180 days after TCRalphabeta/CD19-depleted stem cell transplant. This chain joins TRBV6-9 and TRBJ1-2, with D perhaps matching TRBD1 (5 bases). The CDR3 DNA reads TGTGCCAGCAGTTCCCCGACAGCGAACTATGGCTACACCTTC. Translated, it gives CASSSPTANYGYTF.